Listed below are T cell receptor beta chains from one sample, sequenced in a study of Ad26.COV2.S vaccination and SARS-CoV-2 variants. Sequenced by immunoSEQ multiplex PCR; TCRdb stores in-frame clones only, minus some. The table records some 450,000 clones, 90% of them present only once. Sequencing used peripheral blood, obtained in a trial of Ad26.COV2.S vaccine versus placebo. These TCRs come from a person aged 18-60 years who received the Ad26.COV2.S COVID-19 vaccine or a placebo. Both conserved end residues are part of each CDR3. A D gene is named only where the DNA matches it firmly. A row's size may be missing; if present it is once, few, many or a size class.

D gene | J gene | V gene | clone size | CDR3 protein | CDR3 DNA
NA | TRBJ2-7 | TRBV10-3 | once | CATPGNLYEQYF | TGTGCCACCCCCGGGAACCTCTACGAGCAGTACTTC
NA | TRBJ2-7 | TRBV10-3 | NA | CAMGPSGDYEQYF | TGTGCCATGGGTCCGTCCGGCGACTACGAGCAGTACTTC
NA | TRBJ1-3 | TRBV7-2 | NA | CASSPWTVWSGNTIYF | TGTGCCAGCAGCCCATGGACAGTATGGTCTGGAAACACCATATATTTT
NA | TRBJ2-7 | TRBV19 | NA | CASSMTPEAKQYF | TGTGCCAGTAGTATGACACCCGAAGCCAAGCAGTACTTC
NA | TRBJ2-7 | TRBV6-5 | NA | CASSYSGDIYEQYF | TGTGCCAGCAGTTACTCCGGGGACATATACGAGCAGTACTTC
TRBD1 | TRBJ1-2 | TRBV9 | NA | CASSVGMGAGGYGYTF | TGTGCCAGCAGCGTAGGAATGGGGGCAGGGGGCTATGGCTACACCTTC
TRBD1 | TRBJ1-1 | TRBV19 | NA | CASSSRDRGDTEAFF | TGTGCCAGTAGTTCCCGGGACAGGGGAGACACTGAAGCTTTCTTT
NA | TRBJ2-7 | TRBV27 | NA | CASGPYYEQYF | TGTGCCAGCGGGCCCTACTACGAGCAGTACTTC
TRBD2 | TRBJ2-1 | TRBV7-6 | NA | CASSQKPSGSYNEQFF | TGTGCCAGCAGCCAAAAACCTAGCGGGAGCTACAATGAGCAGTTCTTC
TRBD1 | TRBJ2-7 | TRBV6-5 | few | CASSYSGTGGWEQYF | TGTGCCAGCAGTTACTCGGGGACAGGGGGCTGGGAGCAGTACTTC
NA | TRBJ1-1 | TRBV2 | NA | CASSQDYRIMNTEAFF | TGTGCCAGCAGTCAAGATTACAGAATTATGAACACTGAAGCTTTCTTT
TRBD1 | TRBJ1-2 | TRBV29-1 | NA | CSVDDRGSNYGYTF | TGCAGCGTGGATGACAGGGGATCTAACTATGGCTACACCTTC
NA | TRBJ2-3 | TRBV4-1 | NA | CASSQDLGSDTQYF | TGCGCCAGCAGCCAAGATCTGGGGTCAGATACGCAGTATTTT
NA | TRBJ1-2 | TRBV6-5 | once | CASNGEGRGGGYTF | TGTGCCAGCAACGGAGAGGGCAGGGGAGGCGGCTACACCTTC
NA | TRBJ2-3 | TRBV6-5 | NA | CASRRTRSRGDTQYF | TGTGCCAGCAGAAGGACAAGGAGCCGTGGAGATACGCAGTATTTT
TRBD1 | TRBJ2-3 | TRBV18 | NA | CASSPRGQDEQYF | TGTGCCAGCTCACCCCGCGGACAGGATGAGCAGTATTTT
TRBD2 | TRBJ2-5 | TRBV28 | NA | CASSLTAGTTEETQYF | TGTGCCAGCAGTTTAACTGCCGGGACTACGGAAGAGACCCAGTACTTC
NA | TRBJ2-7 | TRBV28 | once | CASSRVNPYEQYF | TGTGCCAGCAGCAGGGTTAACCCCTACGAGCAGTACTTC
NA | TRBJ2-3 | TRBV5-1 | NA | CASSLNLGQFTDTQYF | TGCGCCAGCAGCTTGAACCTTGGACAGTTTACAGATACGCAGTATTTT
TRBD1 | TRBJ2-7 | TRBV5-1 | NA | CASSSRQGSSYEQYF | TGCGCCAGCAGCTCACGACAGGGGTCCTCCTACGAGCAGTACTTC
TRBD1 | TRBJ2-7 | TRBV7-9 | NA | CASSFQGAGEEQYF | TGTGCCAGCAGCTTCCAGGGGGCGGGTGAAGAGCAGTACTTC
NA | TRBJ1-2 | TRBV5-4 | few | CASSLEAARANYGYTF | TGTGCCAGCAGCTTGGAGGCAGCCCGAGCTAACTATGGCTACACCTTC
TRBD1 | TRBJ1-1 | TRBV2 | NA | CASRQGAWAVAFF | TGTGCCAGCAGGCAGGGGGCCTGGGCCGTGGCTTTCTTT
NA | TRBJ2-7 | TRBV9 | NA | CASSPRGRSYEQYF | TGTGCCAGCAGCCCTAGGGGCAGATCCTACGAGCAGTACTTC
TRBD1 | TRBJ1-6 | TRBV4-2 | NA | CASRTGDYSPLHF | TGTGCCAGCAGGACAGGGGACTATTCACCCCTCCACTTT
NA | TRBJ2-3 | TRBV7-8 | NA | CASSDRSFTDTQYF | TGTGCCAGCAGCGACAGGAGTTTCACAGATACGCAGTATTTT
TRBD1 | TRBJ2-5 | TRBV5-6 | NA | CASSFGGRDRFYQETQYF | TGTGCCAGCAGCTTCGGAGGCCGGGACAGATTTTACCAAGAGACCCAGTACTTC
TRBD1 | TRBJ1-6 | TRBV9 | once | CASSPRDRGHNSPLHF | TGTGCCAGCAGCCCCCGGGACAGGGGACATAATTCACCCCTCCACTTT
NA | TRBJ1-1 | TRBV21-1 | NA | CASSPPKRDRETPEAFF | TGTGCCAGCAGCCCCCCCAAAAGGGACAGGGAAACCCCTGAAGCTTTCTTT
TRBD2 | TRBJ2-3 | TRBV11-3 | NA | CASSRASGSRHTQYF | TGTGCCAGCAGCCGCGCTAGCGGGAGTAGGCATACGCAGTATTTT
TRBD2 | TRBJ2-5 | TRBV28 | NA | CASSTHRGSGQETQYF | TGTGCCAGCAGCACCCACCGCGGGAGTGGTCAAGAGACCCAGTACTTC
NA | TRBJ1-1 | TRBV5-6 | NA | CASSPRGGTEAFF | TGTGCCAGCAGCCCCCGGGGGGGAACTGAAGCTTTCTTT
TRBD2 | TRBJ2-3 | TRBV27 | once | CASSSGLVAGTQYF | TGTGCCAGCAGTTCGGGACTAGTTGCGGGTACGCAGTATTTT
TRBD2 | TRBJ2-3 | TRBV5-1 | NA | CASSFSGSSTDTQYF | TGCGCCAGCAGCTTTAGCGGGAGCAGCACAGATACGCAGTATTTT
NA | TRBJ2-7 | TRBV19 | NA | CASSMPGPIYEQYF | TGTGCCAGTAGTATGCCGGGACCGATCTACGAGCAGTACTTC
NA | TRBJ1-2 | TRBV7-2 | many | CASSLGQVYGYTF | TGTGCCAGCAGCTTAGGCCAGGTCTATGGCTACACCTTC
NA | TRBJ1-5 | TRBV2 | NA | CASSDTAFNQPQHF | TGTGCCAGCAGTGATACAGCCTTCAATCAGCCCCAGCATTTT
NA | TRBJ2-1 | TRBV7-9 | NA | CASSDIGHSSNNEQFF | TGTGCCAGCAGCGACATTGGCCACTCTAGCAACAATGAGCAGTTCTTC
TRBD2 | TRBJ2-1 | TRBV28 | NA | CASSSLDGGGSSYNEQFF | TGTGCCAGCAGTTCACTGGATGGCGGGGGAAGCTCCTACAATGAGCAGTTCTTC
TRBD2 | TRBJ2-1 | TRBV11-2 | NA | CASSVMAGGNGYNEQFF | TGTGCCAGCAGTGTTATGGCGGGAGGGAACGGCTACAATGAGCAGTTCTTC
TRBD2 | TRBJ2-1 | TRBV11-1 | NA | CASSPRGGIYNEQFF | TGTGCCAGCAGCCCCCGGGGGGGGATCTACAATGAGCAGTTCTTC
NA | TRBJ1-1 | TRBV5-1 | NA | CASSLGGSTEAFF | TGCGCCAGCAGCTTGGGAGGGTCCACTGAAGCTTTCTTT
TRBD1 | TRBJ1-4 | TRBV29-1 | NA | CSGQGQLNEKLFF | TGCAGCGGCCAGGGACAGCTAAATGAAAAACTGTTTTTT
TRBD1 | TRBJ1-2 | TRBV6-5 | NA | CASRRTGLDYGYTF | TGTGCCAGCAGAAGGACAGGTCTTGACTATGGCTACACCTTC
NA | TRBJ2-2 | TRBV5-1 | NA | CASSSGSGNTGELFF | TGCGCCAGCAGCTCGGGTTCGGGGAACACCGGGGAGCTGTTTTTT
TRBD2 | TRBJ2-5 | TRBV5-4 | NA | CASSSSGSEGSQYF | TGTGCCAGCAGCTCTAGCGGGAGTGAAGGATCCCAGTACTTC
NA | TRBJ2-5 | TRBV5-6 | NA | CASSANFRGGETQYF | TGTGCCAGCAGCGCCAATTTTAGGGGTGGAGAGACCCAGTACTTC
TRBD2 | TRBJ2-7 | TRBV11-2 | NA | CASSSRAGGPRNYEQYF | TGTGCCAGCAGCTCCCGAGCGGGAGGGCCGAGGAACTACGAGCAGTACTTC
TRBD2 | TRBJ2-7 | TRBV3-1/TRBV3-2 | NA | CASSQESSSGRYEQYF | TGTGCCAGCAGCCAAGAATCGTCTAGCGGGAGGTACGAGCAGTACTTC
NA | TRBJ2-3 | TRBV7-8 | many | CASSYQRGLDTQYF | TGTGCCAGCAGCTACCAGCGAGGGCTAGATACGCAGTATTTT
NA | TRBJ1-5 | TRBV7-2 | NA | CASSAGQVYQPQHF | TGTGCCAGCAGCGCAGGCCAAGTCTATCAGCCCCAGCATTTT
NA | TRBJ2-1 | TRBV10-3 | NA | CAITGGAAYNEQFF | TGTGCCATCACTGGGGGGGCAGCCTACAATGAGCAGTTCTTC
NA | TRBJ2-5 | TRBV15 | NA | CATSSLGTKKETQYF | TGTGCCACCAGCAGTTTAGGGACAAAGAAAGAGACCCAGTACTTC
NA | TRBJ1-1 | TRBV18 | once | CASSDSSPEAFF | TGTGCCAGCTCAGACAGCTCACCTGAAGCTTTCTTT
NA | TRBJ2-3 | TRBV4-1 | NA | CASSRVGLTDTQYF | TGCGCCAGCAGCCGGGTGGGCCTCACAGATACGCAGTATTTT
TRBD1 | TRBJ2-7 | TRBV6-5 | NA | CASSYGQGPYEQYF | TGTGCCAGCAGTTACGGACAGGGGCCCTACGAGCAGTACTTC
NA | TRBJ1-4 | TRBV15 | NA | CATSRTGRKEEKLFF | TGTGCCACCAGCAGGACGGGCCGAAAGGAAGAAAAACTGTTTTTT